This T cell receptor beta chain was recovered during a study of CD8+CD57+ T cells in acquired aplastic anemia. Study summary: The sorted CD4+ and CD8+ cells yielded an average around 3.2 ug of DNA. Study-level points and caveats: For CD8+ Simpson's diversity, patients and controls showed no significant difference.

CDR3 length: 15 residues. Germline CDR1 SGHAT, CDR2 FQNNGV. Points on this clonotype: Its specificity is unknown. One base away lies a much larger clone, so this may be a sequencing read error.

Profiling that covered TCR beta VDJ and CDR3 relied on genomic DNA as its template. TCRdb re-called the reads with MiXCR, one entry per CDR3 protein. The table includes some 170,000 distinct CDR3 sequences, roughly 43% detected once. All patients picked for sequencing had shown, by flow cytometry, an expansion of CD8+CD57+ cells. The cohort consisted entirely of patients having severe acquired aplastic anemia. J is TRBJ2-7 and V is TRBV11-2, with D perhaps TRBD1 (6 bases). Sequences were obtained from sorted CD4+, CD8+, or CD8+CD57+ T cells (not recorded which) from PBMCs. The sequence was obtained from a human donor with aplastic anemia. The DNA for the CDR3 is TGTGCCTGCAGCCCAACTAGGGCTAACACAGGGGAGCAGTACTTC. Translated, it gives CACSPTRANTGEQYF. The entire variable domain, with the rest obtained from reference TRBV11-2 and TRBJ2-7, is as follows: EAGVAQSPRYKIIEKRQSVAFWCNPISGHATLYWYQQILGQGPKLLIQFQNNGVVDDSQLPKDRFSAERLKGVDSTLKIQPAKLEDSAVYLCACSPTRANTGEQYFGPGTRLTVT.